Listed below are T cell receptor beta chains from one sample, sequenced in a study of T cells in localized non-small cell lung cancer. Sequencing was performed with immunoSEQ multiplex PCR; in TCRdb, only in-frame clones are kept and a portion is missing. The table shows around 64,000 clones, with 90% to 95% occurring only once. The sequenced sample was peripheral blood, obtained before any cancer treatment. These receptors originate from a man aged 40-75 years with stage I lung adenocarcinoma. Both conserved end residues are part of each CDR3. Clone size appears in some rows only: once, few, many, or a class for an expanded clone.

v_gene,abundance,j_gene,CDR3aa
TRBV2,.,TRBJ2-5,CASSEGVGRLGTQYF
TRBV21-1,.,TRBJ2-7,CASNTGDYEQYF
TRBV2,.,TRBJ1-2,CASSVTGQGAVGYTF
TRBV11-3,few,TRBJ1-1,CASSPGQVNTEAFF
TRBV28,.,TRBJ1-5,CASSPDSNQPQHF
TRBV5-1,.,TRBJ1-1,CASSLELGARTEAFF
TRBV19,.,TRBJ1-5,CASSIRGGGQPQHF
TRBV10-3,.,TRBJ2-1,CAISESTSINEQFF
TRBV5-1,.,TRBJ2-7,CASSLELQSSYEQYF
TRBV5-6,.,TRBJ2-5,CASSRARGSPQYF
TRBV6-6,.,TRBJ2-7,CASSSFYEQYF
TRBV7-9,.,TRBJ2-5,CASSDSYLGTAETQYF
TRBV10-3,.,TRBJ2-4,CAISESMAGGKVQYF
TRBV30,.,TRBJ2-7,CALAGGPKREQYF
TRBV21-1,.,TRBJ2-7,CASPWRGHYEQYF
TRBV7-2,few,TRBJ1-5,CASSPELNQPQHF
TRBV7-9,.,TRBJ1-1,CASRSRGNTEAFF
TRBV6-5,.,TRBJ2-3,CASSYRGSVTDTQYF
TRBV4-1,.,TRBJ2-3,CASSQVSGDTQYF
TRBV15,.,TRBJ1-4,CATSRDLPATNEKLFF
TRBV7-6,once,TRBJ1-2,CASSSSGLGGYTF
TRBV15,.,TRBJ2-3,CATSREGESTDTQYF
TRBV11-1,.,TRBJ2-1,CASSPIGAGGPSYNEQFF
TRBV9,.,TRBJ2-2,CASSLSGRGGELFF
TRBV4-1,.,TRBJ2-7,CASSQDVFWGERYF
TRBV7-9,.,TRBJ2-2,CASSFRQGADTGELFF
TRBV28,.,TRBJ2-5,CASSPQPPQRGSETQYF
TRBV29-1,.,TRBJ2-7,CSVSAGRFYEQYF
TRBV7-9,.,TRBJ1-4,CASSPDMELFF
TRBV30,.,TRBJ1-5,CAWSRDFNQPQHF
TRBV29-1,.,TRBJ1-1,CSVEERGAVNTEAFF
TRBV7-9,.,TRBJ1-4,CASSRDAPTNEKLFF
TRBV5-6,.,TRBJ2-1,CASSLQGAAYNEQFF
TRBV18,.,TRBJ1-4,CASATQHADEKLFF
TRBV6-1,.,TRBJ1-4,CASSELGGQGARGRLFF